Below are 17 T cell receptor beta chains sequenced from a single sample in a study of blood T cell repertoires in COVID-19. Profiled with immunoSEQ multiplex PCR; TCRdb holds only in-frame clones, not every one. The profile shows roughly 43,000 clones, 75% to 90% of them singletons. The sample comprised peripheral blood. The receptor source for this set is a human donor in a cohort sampled during active COVID-19.

V usage is TRBV14 and J usage is TRBJ2-5; 8 positions match TRBD1. Germline V gives CDR1 SGHDN, CDR2 FVKESK. This CDR3 comprises 17 residues. The V segment lost 0 bases and the J segment 3 bases; nucleotides outside the gene matches: 9. The CDR3 coding sequence is TGTGCCAGCAGCCAAGAGCCTTGGGACAGGTTAGAAGAGACCCAGTACTTC. This encodes CASSQEPWDRLEETQYF.

The chain joins TRBV7-3 to TRBJ1-2; D perhaps matches TRBD1 (5 bases). The CDR3 contains 13 residues. Germline assignment: CDR1 SGHTA and CDR2 FQGTGA. V lost 2 bases and J lost 7, with 11 bases in between. CDR3 in DNA: TGTGCCAGCAGCTTAGGAGGGGATCTTGGCTACACCTTC. Protein: CASSLGGDLGYTF.

This clone has more than one count but fewer than ten. The chain joins TRBV30 to TRBJ2-3, with TRBD2 matching 10 bases. Germline V CDR1 and CDR2: GTSNPN, SVGIG (reference sequence). This CDR3 region has 16 residues. V lost 2 bases and J lost 5; bases outside the gene matches: 10. CDR3 in amino acids: CAWSPFSGGAGDTQYF. CDR3 bases: TGTGCCTGGAGTCCATTCAGCGGGGGGGCTGGAGATACGCAGTATTTT.

The V gene is TRBV13, the J gene TRBJ1-1; 8 bases map to TRBD1. J lost 5 bases, V lost 5 bases, and 7 bases had no gene match. CDR1 PRHDT and CDR2 FYEKMQ come from the germline V gene (reference sequence). The CDR3 consists of 14 residues. The CDR3 loop is CASSHGQGGTEAFF. DNA for the CDR3: TGTGCCAGCAGCCACGGACAGGGAGGTACTGAAGCTTTCTTT.

This chain joins TRBV4-1 and TRBJ2-7, with 9 bases fitting TRBD2. From germline, CDR1 is MGHRA and CDR2 YSYEKL. The CDR3 covers 15 residues. V shed 5 bases and J 4 bases; nucleotides not matched to a gene: 9. Here the CDR3 reads CASSDPGTSLYEQYF. The DNA for the CDR3 is TGCGCCAGCAGCGACCCGGGGACTAGCTTGTACGAGCAGTACTTC.

J is TRBJ2-1 and V is TRBV7-6; tentatively, D is TRBD2 (5 bases). CDR3 length: 14 residues. CDR1 and CDR2 (germline): SGHVS, FNYEAQ. The germline V and J ends were trimmed by 8 bases and 0 bases, with 11 bases remaining between them. The CDR3 DNA reads as TGTGCCAGCGGGTTTGGGAGCTCCTACAATGAGCAGTTCTTC. This gives the protein CASGFGSSYNEQFF.

Only one count was recorded for this clone. J is TRBJ2-5 and V is TRBV7-9; 9 nucleotides align to TRBD2. Per the germline V gene, CDR1 is SEHNR and CDR2 is FQNEAQ (reference sequence). Unmatched junction bases numbered 7, after V lost 6 bases and J lost 2 bases. The CDR3 loop spans 15 amino acids. CDR3 sequence reads: CASRRAGGLQETQYF. As DNA, the CDR3 is TGTGCCAGCAGAAGAGCGGGGGGACTGCAAGAGACCCAGTACTTC.

J is TRBJ1-5 and V is TRBV7-2; D is uncertain. Germline CDR1 and CDR2: SGHTA and FQGNSA. This CDR3 region has 13 residues. With 3 bases removed from V and 9 bases from J, the gap between germline ends came to 12 bases. CDR3 sequence (DNA): TGTGCCAGCAGCTTGAACAGTTTCGGGCCCCAGCATTTT. Its protein is CASSLNSFGPQHF.

This rearrangement joins TRBV2 to TRBJ2-4; 7 bases align to TRBD1. The junction had 9 bases not matched to a gene; V was cut back by 6 bases and J by 4 bases. This CDR3 is 15 amino acids long. CDR1 is SNHLY and CDR2 is FYNNEI in the germline V gene. CDR3 amino acids: CASSAGTAVKNIQYF. In DNA form, the CDR3 reads TGTGCCAGCAGCGCCGGGACAGCAGTAAAAAACATTCAGTACTTC.

V usage is TRBV19 and J usage is TRBJ2-1; D may be TRBD1 (5 bases). The CDR3 spans 15 residues. The V gene's germline CDR1 is LNHDA and CDR2 SQIVND (reference sequence). Trimming took off 9 bases at V and 2 bases at J, with 17 bases between the two ends. The CDR3: CASTDSPNPYNEQFF. The DNA for the CDR3 is TGTGCCAGCACCGACAGCCCGAACCCCTACAATGAGCAGTTCTTC.

The rearrangement joins TRBV6-5 to TRBJ1-5; possibly TRBD1 for D (6 bases). V shed 5 bases and J shed 4 bases, with 12 bases lying between them. The germline V gene has CDR1 MNHEY and CDR2 SVGAGI. This CDR3 comprises 14 residues. CDR3 coding DNA: TGTGCCAGCAGTCCAGACAGGATTAATCAGCCCCAGCATTTT. As protein: CASSPDRINQPQHF.

The chain links TRBV20-1 to TRBJ1-1, with D perhaps matching TRBD1 (5 bases). V was shortened by 6 bases and J by 5 bases, with 10 bases between the two germline ends. Looked up from germline, CDR1 is DFQATT and CDR2 is SNEGSKA (reference sequence). CDR3 length: 11 amino acids. The CDR3, as DNA: TGCAGTGCCCGGGGGAGGACTGAAGCTTTCTTT. Translation gives CSARGRTEAFF.

The genes are TRBV30 and TRBJ2-1, with a weak D call TRBD2 (5 bases). V lost 1 base, J lost 4 bases, and 11 bases lay in between. The CDR3 runs to 14 residues. From germline, CDR1 is GTSNPN and CDR2 SVGIG (reference sequence). The CDR3: CAWSAGVGYNEQFF. The CDR3, as DNA: TGTGCCTGGAGTGCCGGGGTGGGGTACAATGAGCAGTTCTTC. The whole variable domain, remainder taken from reference TRBV30 and TRBJ2-1, is SQTIHQWPATLVQPVGSPLSLECTVEGTSNPNLYWYRQAAGRGLQLLFYSVGIGQISSEVPQNLSASRPQDRQFILSSKKLLLSDSGFYLCAWSAGVGYNEQFFGPGTRLTVL.

This chain links TRBV11-2 with TRBJ1-1; 10 bases agree with TRBD1. J lost 11 bases, V lost 1 base, and 4 bases had no gene match. The CDR3 has 13 residues. Germline V CDR1 and CDR2: SGHAT, FQNNGV. The CDR3 loop reads CASSLGQGATAFF. For the CDR3, the DNA is TGTGCCAGCAGCTTAGGACAGGGGGCTACGGCTTTCTTT.

The chain links TRBV23-1 to TRBJ2-7, with 12 bases identical to TRBD2. TRBV23-1 is an ORF, and what it does is uncertain. The CDR3 totals 16 residues. V shed 2 bases and J 13 bases; nucleotides not matched to a gene: 15. CDR3 sequence reads: CASSQLPPGLAGGEYF. CDR3 sequence (DNA): TGCGCCAGCAGTCAACTACCTCCGGGACTAGCGGGCGGGGAATACTTC.

The rearrangement joins TRBV5-5 to TRBJ2-7, with 8 nucleotides matching TRBD2. The CDR3 runs to 15 residues. Germline V gene sequence: CDR1 SGHKS, CDR2 YYEKEE (reference sequence). V gave up 2 bases and J gave up 5 bases; unmatched junction bases: 9. The CDR3 DNA is TGTGCCAGCAGCTTTGACGGGAGGGAGGGGGACGAGCAGTACTTC. Protein: CASSFDGREGDEQYF.

This clone came up once. The chain combines TRBV28 with TRBJ2-1; D perhaps matches TRBD2 (7 bases). The germline V gene encodes CDR1 MDHEN and CDR2 SYDVKM. Deletions cut 5 bases from V and 6 bases from J, with 17 bases between. There are 15 residues in the CDR3. The CDR3 reads CASSAGALGLNEQFF. In DNA form, the CDR3 reads TGTGCCAGCAGTGCGGGGGCCCTGGGCCTCAATGAGCAGTTCTTC.